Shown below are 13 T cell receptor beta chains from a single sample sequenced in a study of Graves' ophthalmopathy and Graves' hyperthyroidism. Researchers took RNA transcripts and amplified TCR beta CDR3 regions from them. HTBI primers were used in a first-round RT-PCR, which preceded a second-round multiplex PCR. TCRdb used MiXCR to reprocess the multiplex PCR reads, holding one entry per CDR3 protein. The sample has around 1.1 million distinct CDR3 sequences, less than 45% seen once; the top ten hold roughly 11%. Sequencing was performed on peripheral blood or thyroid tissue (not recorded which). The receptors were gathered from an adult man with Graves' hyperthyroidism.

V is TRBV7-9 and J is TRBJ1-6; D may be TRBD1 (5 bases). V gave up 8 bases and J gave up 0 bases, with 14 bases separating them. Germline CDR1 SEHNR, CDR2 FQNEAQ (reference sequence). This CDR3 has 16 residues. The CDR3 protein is CASCLAGRSYNSPLHF. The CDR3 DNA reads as TGTGCCAGCTGCCTAGCGGGACGCTCCTATAATTCACCCCTCCACTTT.

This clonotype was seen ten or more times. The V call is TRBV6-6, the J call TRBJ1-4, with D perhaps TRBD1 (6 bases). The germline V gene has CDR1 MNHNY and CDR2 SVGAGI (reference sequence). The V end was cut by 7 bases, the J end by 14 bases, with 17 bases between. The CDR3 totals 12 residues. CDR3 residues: CASTSGGVILFF. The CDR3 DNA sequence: TGTGCCAGCACCTCGGGGGGCGTTATTCTGTTTTTT.

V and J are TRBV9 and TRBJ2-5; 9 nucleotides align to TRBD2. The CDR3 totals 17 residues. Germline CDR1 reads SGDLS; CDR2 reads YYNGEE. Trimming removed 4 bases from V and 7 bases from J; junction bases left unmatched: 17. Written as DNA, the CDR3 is TGTGCCAGCAGCTTCCGAGGAGCGGGGGGCGAGAGTGGGACCCAGTACTTC. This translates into CASSFRGAGGESGTQYF.

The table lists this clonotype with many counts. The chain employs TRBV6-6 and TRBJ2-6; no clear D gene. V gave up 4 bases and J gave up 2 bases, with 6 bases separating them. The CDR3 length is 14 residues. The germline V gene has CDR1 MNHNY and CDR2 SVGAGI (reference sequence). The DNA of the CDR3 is TGTGCCAGCAGTTTTGCCCCTGGGGCCAACGTCCTGACTTTC. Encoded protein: CASSFAPGANVLTF.

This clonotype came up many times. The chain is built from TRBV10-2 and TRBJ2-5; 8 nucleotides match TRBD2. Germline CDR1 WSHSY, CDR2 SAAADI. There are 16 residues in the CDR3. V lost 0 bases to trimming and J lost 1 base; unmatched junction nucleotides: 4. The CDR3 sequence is CASSESGLVGQETQYF. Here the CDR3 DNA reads TGCGCCAGCAGTGAGTCGGGACTAGTGGGCCAAGAGACCCAGTACTTC.

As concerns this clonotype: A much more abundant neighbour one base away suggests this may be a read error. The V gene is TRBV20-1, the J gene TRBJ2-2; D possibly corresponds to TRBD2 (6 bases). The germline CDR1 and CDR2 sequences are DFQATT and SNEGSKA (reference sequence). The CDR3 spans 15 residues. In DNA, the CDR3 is TGCAGTGCCGTCGGGACCCGGAGGGCCACCGAGGAGCTGTTTTTT. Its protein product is CSAVGTRRATEELFF.

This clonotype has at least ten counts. The DNA of the CDR3 is TGTGCCAGCAGCCAGGGGCAGCCCTACGAGCAGTACTTC. Translating gives CASSQGQPYEQYF. The J gene is TRBJ2-7, the V gene TRBV14, with D tentatively TRBD1 (5 bases). Germline V gene sequence: CDR1 SGHDN, CDR2 FVKESK. The length of the CDR3 is 13 residues. V lost 3 bases and J 2 bases, leaving 8 bases between the germline ends.

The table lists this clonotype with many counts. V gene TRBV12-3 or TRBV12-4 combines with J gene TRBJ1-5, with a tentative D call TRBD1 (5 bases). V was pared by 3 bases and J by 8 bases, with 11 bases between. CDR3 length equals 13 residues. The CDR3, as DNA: TGTGCCAGCAGTTTGCCAGGGTTGGAGCCCCAGCATTTT. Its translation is CASSLPGLEPQHF.

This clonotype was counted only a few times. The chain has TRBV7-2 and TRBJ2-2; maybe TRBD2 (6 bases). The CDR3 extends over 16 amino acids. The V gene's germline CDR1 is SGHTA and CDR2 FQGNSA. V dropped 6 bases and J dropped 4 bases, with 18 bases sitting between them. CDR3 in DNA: TGTGCCAGCAGTGTCAGGAGGGGCGGCGGCACCGGGGAGCTGTTTTTT. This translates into CASSVRRGGGTGELFF.

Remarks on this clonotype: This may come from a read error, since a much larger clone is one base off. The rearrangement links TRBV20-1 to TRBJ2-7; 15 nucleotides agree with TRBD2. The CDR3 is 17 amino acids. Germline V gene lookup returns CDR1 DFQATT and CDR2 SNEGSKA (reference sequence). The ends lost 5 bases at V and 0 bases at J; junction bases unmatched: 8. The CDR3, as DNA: TGCAGTGCTCATCCGGGACTAGCGGGAGGACCCTCCTACGAGCAGTACTTC. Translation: CSAHPGLAGGPSYEQYF.

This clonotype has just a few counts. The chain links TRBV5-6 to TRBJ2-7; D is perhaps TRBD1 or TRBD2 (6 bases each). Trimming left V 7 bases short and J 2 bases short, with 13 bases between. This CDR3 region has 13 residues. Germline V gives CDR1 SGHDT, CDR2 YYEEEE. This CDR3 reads CASGWGDTYEQYF. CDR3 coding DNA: TGTGCCAGCGGTTGGGGGGACACCTACGAGCAGTACTTC.

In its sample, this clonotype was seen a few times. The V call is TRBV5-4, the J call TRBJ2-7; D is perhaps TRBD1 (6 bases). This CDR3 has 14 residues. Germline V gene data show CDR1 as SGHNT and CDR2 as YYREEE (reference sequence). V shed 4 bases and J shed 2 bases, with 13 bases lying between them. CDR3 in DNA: TGTGCCAGCAGCCTCGGACAGAAACCCTACGAGCAGTACTTC. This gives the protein CASSLGQKPYEQYF.

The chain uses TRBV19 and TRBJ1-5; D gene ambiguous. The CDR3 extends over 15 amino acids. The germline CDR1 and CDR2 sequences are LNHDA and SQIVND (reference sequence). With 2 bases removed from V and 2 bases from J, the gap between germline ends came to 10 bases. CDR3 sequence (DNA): TGTGCCAGTAGTATACGGCCGGTAGGCAATCAGCCCCAGCATTTT. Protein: CASSIRPVGNQPQHF.